This entry is about one T cell receptor (beta chain). The antigen is unknown. The data belong to a study of cytomegalovirus exposure and HLA in healthy donors. Study-wide findings and caveats: In a later analysis, a genetic analysis reported fewer productive-TCR N-insertions in an Asian-associated ancestry cluster than the cohort average. Another analysis was done later, and it associated around 16,000 TCR beta sequences with HLA alleles at 0.05 false discovery rate.

Primers: 60 Vbeta forward and 13 Jbeta reverse. Sequenced by immunoSEQ multiplex PCR; TCRdb stores in-frame clones only, minus some. The table lists over 100,000 clones, roughly 74% of them singletons. The clonotype was recovered from a male donor in good health and CMV-seronegative. Material: PBMCs.

This chain's CDR3 is CASSLGRSTGEQFF. The CDR3 bases are TGTGCCAGCAGCTTAGGTAGATCCACGGGTGAGCAGTTCTTC. The J gene is TRBJ2-1, the V gene TRBV11-1; unclear D gene. This CDR3 contains 14 residues. Germline V gene data show CDR1 as SGHAT and CDR2 as FQDESV (reference sequence). V lost 1 base to trimming and J lost 9 bases, with 13 bases between them. The variable domain in full, with the rest retrieved from reference TRBV11-1 and TRBJ2-1, is EAEVAQSPRYKITEKSQAVAFWCDPISGHATLYWYRQILGQGPELLVQFQDESVVDDSQLPKDRFSAERLKGVDSTLKIQPAELGDSAMYLCASSLGRSTGEQFFGPGTRLTVL.